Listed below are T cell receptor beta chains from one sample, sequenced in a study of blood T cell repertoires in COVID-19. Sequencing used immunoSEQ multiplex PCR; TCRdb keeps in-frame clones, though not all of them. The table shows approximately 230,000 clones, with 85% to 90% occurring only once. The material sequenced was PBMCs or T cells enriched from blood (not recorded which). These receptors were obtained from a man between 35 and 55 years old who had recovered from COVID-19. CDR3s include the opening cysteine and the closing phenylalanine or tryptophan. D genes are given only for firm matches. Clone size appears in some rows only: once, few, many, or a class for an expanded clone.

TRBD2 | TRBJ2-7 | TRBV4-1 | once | TGCGCCAGCAGCCAAGTTACTAGCGGGAGGTTGACCTACGAGCAGTACTTC | CASSQVTSGRLTYEQYF
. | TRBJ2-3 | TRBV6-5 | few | TGTGCCAGCAGTACGAGCGGTTTCGCAGATACGCAGTATTTT | CASSTSGFADTQYF
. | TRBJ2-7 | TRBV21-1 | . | TGTGCCAGCAGCCGCAAAGACGAGCGGAGGCCCGCCGAGCAGTACTTC | CASSRKDERRPAEQYF
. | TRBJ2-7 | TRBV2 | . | TGTGCCAGCAGTGATTTGCGGAGCTACGAGCAGTACTTC | CASSDLRSYEQYF
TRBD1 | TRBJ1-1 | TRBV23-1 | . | TGCGCCAGCTCGGAGGGGGCCACTGAAGCTTTCTTT | CASSEGATEAFF
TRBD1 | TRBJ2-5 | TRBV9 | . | TGTGCCAGCAGCGTAGGCACCCCGGGACAGCCCCTCCAAGAGACCCAGTACTTC | CASSVGTPGQPLQETQYF
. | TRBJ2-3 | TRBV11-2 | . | TGTGCCAGCAGCTTGAGGGGGGGGTTCACAGATACGCAGTATTTT | CASSLRGGFTDTQYF
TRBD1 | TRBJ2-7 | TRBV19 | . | TGTGCCAGCGGTCGGGACAGCCCCTACGAGCAGTACTTC | CASGRDSPYEQYF
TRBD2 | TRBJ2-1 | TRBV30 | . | TGTGCCTGGGAGAGCGGGAGCTCCTACAATGAGCAGTTCTTC | CAWESGSSYNEQFF
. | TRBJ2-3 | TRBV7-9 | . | TGTGCCAGCAGCTTCCCTGGGAGGACAGATACGCAGTATTTT | CASSFPGRTDTQYF
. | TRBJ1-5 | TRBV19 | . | TGTGCCAGCCGACCCGAGGTGGGCAATCAGCCCCAGCATTTT | CASRPEVGNQPQHF
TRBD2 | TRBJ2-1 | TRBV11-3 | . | TGTGCCAGCAGCTTAGGAGGCGGGAGGGCCCAGGTTGAGCAGTTCTTC | CASSLGGGRAQVEQFF
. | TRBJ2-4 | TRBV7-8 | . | TGTGCCAGCAGCTTAGTGACAGCCGAAAACATTCAGTACTTC | CASSLVTAENIQYF
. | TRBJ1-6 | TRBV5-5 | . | TGTGCCACTTCCTCCTATAATTCACCCCTCCACTTT | CATSSYNSPLHF
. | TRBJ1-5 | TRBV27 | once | TGTGCCAGCAGTTCCGGGACACGAAATCAGCCCCAGCATTTT | CASSSGTRNQPQHF
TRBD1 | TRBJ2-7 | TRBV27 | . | TGTGCCAGCAAAGCAGGGGGTCTCCCCTACGAGCAGTACTTC | CASKAGGLPYEQYF
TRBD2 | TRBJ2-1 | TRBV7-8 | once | TGTGCCAGCAGCTCGATAGCGGGATTCAATGAGCAGTTCTTC | CASSSIAGFNEQFF
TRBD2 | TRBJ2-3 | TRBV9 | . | TGTGCCAGCAGCGTAGCAGCGGGGGGCAGCACAGATACGCAGTATTTT | CASSVAAGGSTDTQYF
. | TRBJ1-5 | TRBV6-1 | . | TGTGCCAGCAGTGAAGGGAGAGCTAGCAATCAGCCCCAGCATTTT | CASSEGRASNQPQHF
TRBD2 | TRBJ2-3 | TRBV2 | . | TGTGCCAGGGGGGATAGCGGGGTTAACACAGATACGCAGTATTTT | CARGDSGVNTDTQYF
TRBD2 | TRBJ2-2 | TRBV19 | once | TGTGCCAGTAGCTCGATGAGCGGGATAAACACCGGGGAGCTGTTTTTT | CASSSMSGINTGELFF
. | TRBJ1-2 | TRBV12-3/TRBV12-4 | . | TGTGCCAGCAGTTTTGCGGACACCTATGGCTACACCTTC | CASSFADTYGYTF
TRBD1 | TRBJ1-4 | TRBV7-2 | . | TGTGCCAGCAGCTTAGCGACAGGGAATGAAAAACTGTTTTTT | CASSLATGNEKLFF
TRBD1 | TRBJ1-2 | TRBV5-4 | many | TGTGCCAGCAGCCCCGGGACAGGGGTTGGCTACACCTTC | CASSPGTGVGYTF
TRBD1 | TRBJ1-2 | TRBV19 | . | TGTGCCAGTAGAGGACAGGGGACTAACGGCTACACCTTC | CASRGQGTNGYTF
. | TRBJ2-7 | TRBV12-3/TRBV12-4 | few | TGTGCCAGCAGTGGGCAGGGATCCTACGAGCAGTACTTC | CASSGQGSYEQYF
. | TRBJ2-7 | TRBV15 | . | TGTGCCACCAGCAGTACAGGGTTTTTCGACGAGCAGTACTTC | CATSSTGFFDEQYF
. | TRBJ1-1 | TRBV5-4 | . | TGTGCCAGCAGCTTGGGGCAGGGGGAAGCTTTCTTT | CASSLGQGEAFF
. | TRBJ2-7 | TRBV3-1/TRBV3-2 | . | TGTGCCAGCAGCCACGGGGGAATATACGAGCAGTACTTC | CASSHGGIYEQYF
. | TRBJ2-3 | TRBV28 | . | TGTGCCAGCAGTTTATGGCAGCGGGTTCCAGATGATACGCAGTATTTT | CASSLWQRVPDDTQYF
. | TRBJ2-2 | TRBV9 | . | TGTGCCAGCAGACTAGCGAACACCGGGGAGCTGTTTTTT | CASRLANTGELFF
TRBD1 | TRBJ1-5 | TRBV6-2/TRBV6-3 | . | TGTGCCAGCAGTTATACAAACGGGACAGATAATAGCAATCAGCCCCAGCATTTT | CASSYTNGTDNSNQPQHF
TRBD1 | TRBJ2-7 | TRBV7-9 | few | TGTGCCAGCAGCTTAACAGGGACAGGTGACGAGCAGTACTTC | CASSLTGTGDEQYF
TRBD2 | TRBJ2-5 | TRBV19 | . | TGTGCCAGTAGTATAAGGGCCGGGAGGGAGACCCAGTACTTC | CASSIRAGRETQYF
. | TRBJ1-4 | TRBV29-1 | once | TGCAGCGCCATTAATGAAAAACTGTTTTTT | CSAINEKLFF
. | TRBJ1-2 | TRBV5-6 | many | TGTGCCAGCACCCACAGTAACTATGGCTACACCTTC | CASTHSNYGYTF
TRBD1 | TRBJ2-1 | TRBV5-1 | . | TGCGCCAGCACGGGACAGAACAGCCAAAATGAGCAGTTCTTC | CASTGQNSQNEQFF
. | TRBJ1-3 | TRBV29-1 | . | TGCAGCGTTCGGCAGGACTCTGGAAACACCATATATTTT | CSVRQDSGNTIYF
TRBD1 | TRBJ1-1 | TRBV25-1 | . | TGTGCCAGCAGAGGGACAGGGTCGAACACTGAAGCTTTCTTT | CASRGTGSNTEAFF
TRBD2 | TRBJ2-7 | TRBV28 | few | TGTGCCAGCAGCCTACGGGGGGTGGACGAGCAGTACTTC | CASSLRGVDEQYF
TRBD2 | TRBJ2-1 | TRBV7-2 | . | TGTGCCAGCAGCTTAGTAGCGGGAGCATTTTATGAGCAGTTCTTC | CASSLVAGAFYEQFF
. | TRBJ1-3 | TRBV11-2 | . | TGTGCCAGCAGCTTAACAGGCATCTCTGGAAACACCATATATTTT | CASSLTGISGNTIYF
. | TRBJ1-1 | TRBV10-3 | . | TGTGCCATCAGCGACGGGTTGAACACTGAAGCTTTCTTT | CAISDGLNTEAFF
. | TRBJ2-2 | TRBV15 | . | TGTGCCACCAGTGACTTGGTGAACACCGGGGAGCTGTTTTTT | CATSDLVNTGELFF
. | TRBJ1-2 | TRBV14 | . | TGTGCCAGCAGCCAAGAAACGGAGCCCTATGGCTACACCTTC | CASSQETEPYGYTF